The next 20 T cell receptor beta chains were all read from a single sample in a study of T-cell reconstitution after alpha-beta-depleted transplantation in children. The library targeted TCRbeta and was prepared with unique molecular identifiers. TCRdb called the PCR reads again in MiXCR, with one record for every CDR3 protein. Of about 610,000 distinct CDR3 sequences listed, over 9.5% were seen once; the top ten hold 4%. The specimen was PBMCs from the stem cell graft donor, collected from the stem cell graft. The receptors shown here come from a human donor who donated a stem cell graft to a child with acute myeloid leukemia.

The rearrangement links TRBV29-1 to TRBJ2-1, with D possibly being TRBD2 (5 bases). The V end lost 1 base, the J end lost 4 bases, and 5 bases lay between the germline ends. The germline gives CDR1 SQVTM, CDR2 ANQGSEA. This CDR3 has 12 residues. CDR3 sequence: CSVEGGYNEQFF. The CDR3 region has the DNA TGCAGCGTTGAAGGCGGGTACAATGAGCAGTTCTTC.

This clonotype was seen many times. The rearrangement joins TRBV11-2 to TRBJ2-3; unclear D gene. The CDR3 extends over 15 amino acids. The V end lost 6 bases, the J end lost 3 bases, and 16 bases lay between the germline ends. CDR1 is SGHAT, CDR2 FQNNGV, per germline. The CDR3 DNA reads TGTGCCAGCAGTTCTAGACGGATGGGGACAGATACGCAGTATTTT. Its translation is CASSSRRMGTDTQYF.

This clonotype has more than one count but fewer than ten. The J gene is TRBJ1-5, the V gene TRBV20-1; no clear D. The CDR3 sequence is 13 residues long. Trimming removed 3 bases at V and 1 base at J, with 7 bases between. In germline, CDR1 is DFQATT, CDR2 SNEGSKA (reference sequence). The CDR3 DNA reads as TGCAGTGCTAGGAAGGGAAGCAATCAGCCCCAGCATTTT. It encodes CSARKGSNQPQHF.

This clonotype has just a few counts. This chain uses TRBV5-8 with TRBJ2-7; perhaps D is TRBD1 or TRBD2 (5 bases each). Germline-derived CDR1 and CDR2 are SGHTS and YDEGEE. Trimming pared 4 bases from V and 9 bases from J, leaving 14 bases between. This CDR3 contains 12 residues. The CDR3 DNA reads TGTGCCAGCAGCCGGGGACGCCCCGGGCAGTACTTC. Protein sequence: CASSRGRPGQYF. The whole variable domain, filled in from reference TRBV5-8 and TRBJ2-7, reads EAGVTQSPTHLIKTRGQQATLRCSPISGHTSVYWYQQALGLGLQFLLWYDEGEERNRGNFPPRFSGRQFPNYSSELNVNALELEDSALYLCASSRGRPGQYFGPGTRLTVT.

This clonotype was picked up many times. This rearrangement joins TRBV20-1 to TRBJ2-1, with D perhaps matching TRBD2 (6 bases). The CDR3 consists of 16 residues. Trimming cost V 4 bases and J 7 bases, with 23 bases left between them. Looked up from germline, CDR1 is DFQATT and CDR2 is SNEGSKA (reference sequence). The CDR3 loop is CSATDLASLVGNEQFF. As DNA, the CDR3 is TGCAGTGCTACGGATCTAGCGAGTTTAGTCGGTAATGAGCAGTTCTTC.

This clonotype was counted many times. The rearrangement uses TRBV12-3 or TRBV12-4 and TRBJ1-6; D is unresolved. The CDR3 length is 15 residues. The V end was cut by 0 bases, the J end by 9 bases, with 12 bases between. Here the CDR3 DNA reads TGTGCCAGCAGTTTAGCCCGCGGTCATAGTTCACCCCTCCACTTT. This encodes CASSLARGHSSPLHF.

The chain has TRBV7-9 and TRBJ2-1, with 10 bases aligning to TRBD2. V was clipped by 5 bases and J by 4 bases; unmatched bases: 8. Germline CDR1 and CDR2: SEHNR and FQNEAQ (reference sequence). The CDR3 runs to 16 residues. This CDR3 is CASSTGTSEQYNEQFF. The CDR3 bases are TGTGCCAGCAGCACCGGGACTAGCGAACAATACAATGAGCAGTTCTTC. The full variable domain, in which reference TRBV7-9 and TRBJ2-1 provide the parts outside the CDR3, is DTGVSQNPRHKITKRGQNVTFRCDPISEHNRLYWYRQTLGQGPEFLTYFQNEAQLEKSRLLSDRFSAERPKGSFSTLEIQRTEQGDSAMYLCASSTGTSEQYNEQFFGPGTRLTVL.

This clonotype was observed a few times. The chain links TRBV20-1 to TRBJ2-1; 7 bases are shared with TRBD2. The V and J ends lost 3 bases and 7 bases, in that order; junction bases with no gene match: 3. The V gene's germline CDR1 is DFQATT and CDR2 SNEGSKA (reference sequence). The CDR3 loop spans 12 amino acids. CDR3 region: CSASISGNEQFF. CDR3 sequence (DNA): TGCAGTGCTAGTATTAGCGGGAATGAGCAGTTCTTC.

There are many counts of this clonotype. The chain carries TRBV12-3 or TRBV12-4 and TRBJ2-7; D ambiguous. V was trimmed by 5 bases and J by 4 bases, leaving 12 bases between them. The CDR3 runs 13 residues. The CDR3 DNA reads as TGTGCCAGCAGTGCTCGGAAGCCATACGAGCAGTACTTC. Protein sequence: CASSARKPYEQYF.

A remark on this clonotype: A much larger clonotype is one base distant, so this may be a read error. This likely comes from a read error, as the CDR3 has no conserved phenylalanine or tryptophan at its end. The CDR3 reads CSVQGGIQETQYC. DNA for the CDR3: TGCAGCGTCCAGGGGGGGATTCAAGAGACCCAGTACTGC. The chain joins TRBV29-1 to TRBJ2-5; D may be TRBD1 or TRBD2 (7 bases each). The CDR3 covers 13 residues. Germline-derived CDR1 and CDR2 are SQVTM and ANQGSEA. Trimming cost V 6 bases and J 2 bases, with 13 bases left between them.

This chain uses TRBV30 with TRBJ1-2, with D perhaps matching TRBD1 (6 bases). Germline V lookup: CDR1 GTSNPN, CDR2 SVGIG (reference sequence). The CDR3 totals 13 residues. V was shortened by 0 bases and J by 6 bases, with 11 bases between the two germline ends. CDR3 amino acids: CAWSVYRVNGYTF. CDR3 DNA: TGTGCCTGGAGTGTCTACAGGGTTAATGGCTACACCTTC.

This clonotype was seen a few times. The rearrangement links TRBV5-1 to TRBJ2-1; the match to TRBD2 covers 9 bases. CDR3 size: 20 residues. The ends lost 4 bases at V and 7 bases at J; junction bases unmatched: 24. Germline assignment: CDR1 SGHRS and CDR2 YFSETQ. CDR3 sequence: CASSPGTSSGNWRGENEQFF. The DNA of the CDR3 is TGCGCCAGCAGCCCAGGGACGTCTAGCGGGAACTGGAGGGGGGAGAATGAGCAGTTCTTC. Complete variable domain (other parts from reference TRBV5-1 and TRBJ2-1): KAGVTQTPRYLIKTRGQQVTLSCSPISGHRSVSWYQQTPGQGLQFLFEYFSETQRNKGNFPGRFSGRQFSNSRSEMNVSTLELGDSALYLCASSPGTSSGNWRGENEQFFGPGTRLTVL.

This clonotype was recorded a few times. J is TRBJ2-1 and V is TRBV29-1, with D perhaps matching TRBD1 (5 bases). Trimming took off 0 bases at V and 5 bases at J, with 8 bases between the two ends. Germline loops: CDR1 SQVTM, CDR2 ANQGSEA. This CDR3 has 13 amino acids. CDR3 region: CSVEDGANNEQFF. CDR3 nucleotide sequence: TGCAGCGTTGAAGATGGGGCAAACAATGAGCAGTTCTTC.

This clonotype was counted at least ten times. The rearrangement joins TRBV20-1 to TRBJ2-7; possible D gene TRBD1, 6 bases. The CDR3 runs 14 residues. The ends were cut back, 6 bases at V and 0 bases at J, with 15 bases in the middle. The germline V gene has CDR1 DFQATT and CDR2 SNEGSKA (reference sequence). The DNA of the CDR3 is TGCAGTGCGACGGGACAAACCTTCTCCTACGAGCAGTACTTC. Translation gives CSATGQTFSYEQYF.

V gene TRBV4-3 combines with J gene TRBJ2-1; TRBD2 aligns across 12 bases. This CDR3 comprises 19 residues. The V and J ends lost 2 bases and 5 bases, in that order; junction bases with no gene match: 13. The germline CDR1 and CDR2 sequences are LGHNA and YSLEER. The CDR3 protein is CASSQQTSGRVQRHNEQFF. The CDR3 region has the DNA TGCGCCAGCAGCCAACAGACTAGCGGGAGAGTGCAGCGCCACAATGAGCAGTTCTTC.

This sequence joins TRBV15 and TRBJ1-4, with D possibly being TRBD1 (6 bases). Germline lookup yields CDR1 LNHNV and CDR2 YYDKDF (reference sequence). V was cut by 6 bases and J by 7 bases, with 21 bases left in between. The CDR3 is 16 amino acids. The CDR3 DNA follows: TGTGCCACCAGAGGAAACCCAGGGGTCGGGGTTGAAAAACTGTTTTTT. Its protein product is CATRGNPGVGVEKLFF.

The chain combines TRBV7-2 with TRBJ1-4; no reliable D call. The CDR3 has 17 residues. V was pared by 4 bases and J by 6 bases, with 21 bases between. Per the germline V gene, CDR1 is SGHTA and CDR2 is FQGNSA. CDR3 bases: TGTGCCAGCAGCTCCCCCTCCCTCCGACACGAGGATGAAAAACTGTTTTTT. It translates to CASSSPSLRHEDEKLFF.

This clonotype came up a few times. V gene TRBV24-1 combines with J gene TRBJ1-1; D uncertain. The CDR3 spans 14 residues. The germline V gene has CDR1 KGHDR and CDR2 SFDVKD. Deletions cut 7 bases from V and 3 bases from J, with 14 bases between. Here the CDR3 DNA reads TGTGCCACCAGCGCGGGCCTCGGTTACACTGAAGCTTTCTTT. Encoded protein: CATSAGLGYTEAFF.

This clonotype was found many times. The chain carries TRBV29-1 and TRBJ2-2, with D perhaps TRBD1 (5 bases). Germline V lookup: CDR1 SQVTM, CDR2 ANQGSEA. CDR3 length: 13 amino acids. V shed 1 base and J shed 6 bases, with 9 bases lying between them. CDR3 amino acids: CSVEGAGSGELFF. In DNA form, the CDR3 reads TGCAGCGTTGAAGGCGCAGGGTCCGGGGAGCTGTTTTTT.

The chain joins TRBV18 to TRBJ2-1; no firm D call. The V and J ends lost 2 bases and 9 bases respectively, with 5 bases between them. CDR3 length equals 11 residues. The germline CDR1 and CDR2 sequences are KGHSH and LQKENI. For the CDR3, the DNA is TGTGCCAGCTCACCAAACCGTGAGCAGTTCTTC. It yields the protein CASSPNREQFF.